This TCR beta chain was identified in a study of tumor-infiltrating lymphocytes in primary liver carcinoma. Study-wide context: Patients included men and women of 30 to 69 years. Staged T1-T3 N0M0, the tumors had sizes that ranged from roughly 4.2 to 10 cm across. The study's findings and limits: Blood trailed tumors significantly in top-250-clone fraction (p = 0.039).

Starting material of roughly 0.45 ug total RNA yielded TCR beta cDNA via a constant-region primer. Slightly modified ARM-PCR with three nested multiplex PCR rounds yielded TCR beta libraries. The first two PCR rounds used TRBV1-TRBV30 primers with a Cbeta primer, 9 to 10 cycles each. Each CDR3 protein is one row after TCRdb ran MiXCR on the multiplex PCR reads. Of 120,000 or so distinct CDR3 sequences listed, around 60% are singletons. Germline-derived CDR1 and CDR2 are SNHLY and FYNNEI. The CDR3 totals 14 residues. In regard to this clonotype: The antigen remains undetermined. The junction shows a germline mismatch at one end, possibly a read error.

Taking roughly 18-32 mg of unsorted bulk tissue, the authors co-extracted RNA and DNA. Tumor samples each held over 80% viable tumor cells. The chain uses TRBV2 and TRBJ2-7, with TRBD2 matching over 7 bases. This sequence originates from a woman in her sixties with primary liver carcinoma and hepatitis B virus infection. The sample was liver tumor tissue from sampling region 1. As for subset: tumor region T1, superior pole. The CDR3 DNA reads TGTGCCTGCAGACTGAGGACTAGAGGGGACGAGCAGTACTTC. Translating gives CACRLRTRGDEQYF.